These T cell receptor beta chains were read from a single sample in a study of CD8 T cells in ankylosing spondylitis. TCRdb re-called the 5' RACE reads through MiXCR, storing one row per CDR3 protein. The top ten hold 3.5% of the sample, which has approximately 300,000 distinct CDR3 sequences, less than 25% seen once. The sequencing input was blood, either unsorted or a sorted T cell fraction (not recorded which). The receptors derive from a female donor with ankylosing spondylitis or in good health (not recorded which). CDR3s include the opening cysteine and the closing phenylalanine or tryptophan. A D gene is named only where the DNA matches it firmly. Clone size is shown for a subset of rows, as once, few, many or a class of expanded clone.

CDR3nt	CDR3aa	abundance	v_gene	d_gene	j_gene
TGTGCCAGCAGGGTCAGGGGTGTACATGAGCAGTTCTTC	CASRVRGVHEQFF	NA	TRBV27	NA	TRBJ2-1
TGCAGTGCTAGTAAACTTGGGGATTTAGGCTACGAGCAGTACTTC	CSASKLGDLGYEQYF	many	TRBV20-1	NA	TRBJ2-7
TGCGCCAGCAGCTTGGGATTTGGACGGACCGGGGAGCTGTTTTTT	CASSLGFGRTGELFF	few	TRBV5-1	NA	TRBJ2-2
TGTGCCAGCTCACCCGGGGATTCACCCCTCCACTTT	CASSPGDSPLHF	few	TRBV18	NA	TRBJ1-6
TGTGCCAGCAACTTGATAGGGGGAGGGCCTAATGAGCAGTTCTTC	CASNLIGGGPNEQFF	few	TRBV7-2	NA	TRBJ2-1
TGCAGTGCCCCGGGACTAGCGGGAGGTAGCTCCTACAATGAGCAGTTCTTC	CSAPGLAGGSSYNEQFF	many	TRBV20-1	TRBD2	TRBJ2-1
TGTGCCAGCAGCCTCAGCGGGAGCCCAGGGTACGAGCAGTACTTC	CASSLSGSPGYEQYF	many	TRBV3-1	TRBD2	TRBJ2-7
TGCGCCAGCAGCCAAGGTCAGGCAGTGTCCTACAATGAGCAGTTCTTC	CASSQGQAVSYNEQFF	NA	TRBV4-3	NA	TRBJ2-1
TGTGCCATCAGTGAGACTGAGAGGGAGCGTTCACCCCTCCACTTT	CAISETERERSPLHF	few	TRBV10-3	NA	TRBJ1-6
TGCAGTGCTAGATGGGACAGCTGGGGGGAAGGCTACACCTTC	CSARWDSWGEGYTF	NA	TRBV20-1	TRBD1	TRBJ1-2
TGTGCCAGCAGCTTAAGACTAGAGGGTTTCGAGCAGTACTTC	CASSLRLEGFEQYF	NA	TRBV5-5	NA	TRBJ2-7
TGCAGCGGGCGTGTACCGAACACCGGGGAGCTGTTTTTT	CSGRVPNTGELFF	NA	TRBV29-1	NA	TRBJ2-2